One and the same sample provided the 22 T cell receptor beta chains below, sequenced in a study of T-cell reconstitution after alpha-beta-depleted transplantation in children (dated by TCRdb to 2016 to 2017). Receptor amplification or capture employed PCR. For sequencing, an Illumina HiSeq 2500 was employed. To normalize quantification of the TCRbeta repertoire, the TCR libraries were built with molecular barcoding that relied on unique molecular identifiers. TCRdb reanalyzed the raw reads on its own, using fastp at Q25 for trimming and MiXCR for clone calling, and kept in-frame beta chains. Rows matching on CDR3 protein sequence are summarized as one entry with the most common DNA and genes. The sample table lists fewer than 750,000 distinct CDR3 sequences, 23% of them with a count of one. Roughly 13% of the sample is held by the ten biggest clonotypes. This sample's treatment or condition label indicates: allogeneic hematopoietic cell transplantation with graft depleted of TCRalphabeta T cells and CD19 B cells.

This sample comprised PBMCs, mostly from graft donor cells, obtained 360 days after TCRalphabeta/CD19-depleted stem cell transplant. Every receptor here comes from a boy younger than two who had a stem cell transplant for acute myeloid leukemia, so the T cells may come from the graft donor.

There are a few counts of this clonotype. The chain couples TRBV20-1 to TRBJ1-2; D not certain. The germline V gene has CDR1 DFQATT and CDR2 SNEGSKA (reference sequence). The length of the CDR3 is 15 residues. The V end lost 3 bases, the J end lost 0 bases, and 14 bases lay between the germline ends. In DNA form, the CDR3 reads TGCAGTGCTAGGTCACACGGGGAAACTAACTATGGCTACACCTTC. It is translated as CSARSHGETNYGYTF.

This clonotype was observed many times. This sequence joins TRBV29-1 and TRBJ2-7; 9 nucleotides agree with TRBD1. Per germline, CDR1 SQVTM and CDR2 ANQGSEA. Trimming at V came to 7 bases and at J to 3 bases, leaving 10 bases not matched to a gene. The CDR3 extends over 14 amino acids. The CDR3 reads CSAMGQGRSYEQYF. In DNA, the CDR3 is TGCAGCGCCATGGGACAGGGTAGGAGCTACGAGCAGTACTTC.

The gene calls are TRBV5-1 and TRBJ1-5, with 9 bases that match TRBD1. Germline V gives CDR1 SGHRS, CDR2 YFSETQ. With 3 bases clipped from V and 6 bases from J, the junction kept 7 bases outside the gene matches. This CDR3 comprises 15 residues. The CDR3 sequence is CASSSGTGPAQPQHF. The CDR3 nucleotides are TGCGCCAGCAGCTCTGGGACAGGGCCGGCTCAGCCCCAGCATTTT.

This clonotype was seen a handful of times. The rearrangement joins TRBV7-9 to TRBJ2-3, with D uncertain. The ends were cut back, 4 bases at V and 4 bases at J, with 6 bases in the middle. The CDR3 consists of 12 residues. Germline CDR1 reads SEHNR; CDR2 reads FQNEAQ (reference sequence). The CDR3 sequence is CASSYVADTQYF. CDR3 coding DNA: TGTGCCAGCAGCTACGTGGCAGATACGCAGTATTTT. Full variable domain (missing parts from reference TRBV7-9 and TRBJ2-3): DTGVSQNPRHKITKRGQNVTFRCDPISEHNRLYWYRQTLGQGPEFLTYFQNEAQLEKSRLLSDRFSAERPKGSFSTLEIQRTEQGDSAMYLCASSYVADTQYFGPGTRLTVL.

The chain links TRBV6-2 or TRBV6-3 to TRBJ2-7, with D perhaps matching TRBD1 (6 bases). Germline CDR1 and CDR2: MNHEY and SVGEGT. This CDR3 spans 13 amino acids. V lost 6 bases and J lost 6, with 15 bases in between. CDR3 sequence: CASRGALRGEQYV. The CDR3 bases are TGTGCCAGCAGGGGGGCATTAAGGGGCGAGCAGTACGTC.

The V call is TRBV6-1, the J call TRBJ2-7, with D unclear. Germline V gives CDR1 MNHNS, CDR2 SASEGT. Trimming pared 3 bases from V and 6 bases from J, leaving 9 bases between. The CDR3 extends over 12 amino acids. The CDR3 bases are TGTGCCAGCAGTGACCCGGCGCGCGAGCAGTACGTC. It encodes CASSDPAREQYV.

At least ten counts were recorded for this clonotype. The rearrangement links TRBV3-1 to TRBJ2-3; 8 nucleotides align to TRBD1. This CDR3 contains 16 residues. J lost 3 bases, V lost 0 bases, and 5 bases had no gene match. CDR1 is LGHDT and CDR2 is YNNKEL in the germline V gene (reference sequence). Written as DNA, the CDR3 is TGTGCCAGCAGCCAAGACTTAGGACAGGGTACAGATACGCAGTATTTT. Translation: CASSQDLGQGTDTQYF.

In this sample, this clonotype turned up many times. The genes are TRBV10-3 and TRBJ2-5; a possible D gene is TRBD2 (6 bases). V lost 6 bases to trimming and J lost 1 base, with 12 bases between them. Germline CDR1 reads ENHRY; CDR2 reads SYGVKD. This CDR3 has 14 residues. CDR3 protein: CAISEDYFQETQYF. In DNA form, the CDR3 reads TGTGCCATCAGCGAGGACTACTTCCAAGAGACCCAGTACTTC.

V usage is TRBV11-2 and J usage is TRBJ2-3; 7 bases map to TRBD2. The length of the CDR3 is 20 residues. The V gene end was trimmed by 2 bases and the J gene end by 3 bases; junction bases not matched to a gene: 20. Germline V CDR1 and CDR2: SGHAT, FQNNGV. CDR3 DNA: TGTGCCAGCAGCTTAAGGGGTGTCGCTAGCGGCGCCCGGAGGACAGATACGCAGTATTTT. Encoded protein: CASSLRGVASGARRTDTQYF.

The chain uses TRBV20-1 and TRBJ2-7, with D perhaps TRBD2 (5 bases). Trimming stripped 0 bases from V and 1 base from J, with 13 bases between. Germline CDR1 DFQATT, CDR2 SNEGSKA (reference sequence). CDR3 length: 15 amino acids. CDR3 sequence: CSARDSYSGSYEQYF. In nucleotides, the CDR3 is TGCAGTGCTAGAGATTCATACTCGGGGTCCTACGAGCAGTACTTC.

A few counts support this clonotype. V and J are TRBV12-3 or TRBV12-4 and TRBJ2-2; D not certain. The CDR3 has 14 amino acids. V shed 6 bases and J shed 0 bases, with 8 bases lying between them. The CDR3: CASSPRPNTGELFF. The CDR3 coding sequence is TGTGCCAGCAGCCCCCGGCCGAACACCGGGGAGCTGTTTTTT.

The rearrangement links TRBV19 to TRBJ1-5; 9 positions match TRBD1. J was trimmed by 4 bases and V by 10 bases; bases with no gene match: 14. CDR1 LNHDA and CDR2 SQIVND come from the germline V gene (reference sequence). This CDR3 contains 16 residues. The CDR3 is CATERMDRGKNQPQHF. The CDR3 region has the DNA TGTGCCACCGAAAGAATGGACAGGGGAAAAAATCAGCCCCAGCATTTT.

The CDR3 reads CASSQAEGDTEAFF. DNA for the CDR3: TGTGCCAGCAGCCAAGCCGAGGGGGACACTGAAGCTTTCTTT. The chain carries TRBV3-1 and TRBJ1-1, with a possible D match to TRBD1 (6 bases). The CDR3 extends over 14 amino acids. Germline CDR1 is LGHDT and CDR2 is YNNKEL (reference sequence). Trimming left V 1 base short and J 3 bases short, with 9 bases between.

This clonotype has a handful of counts. This chain uses TRBV5-1 with TRBJ2-1; TRBD1 matches 9 bases. The CDR3 extends over 15 amino acids. V lost 0 bases, J lost 4 bases, and 2 bases stayed unmatched. In germline, CDR1 is SGHRS, CDR2 YFSETQ. The CDR3 sequence: CASSLVGTGYNEQFF. CDR3 coding DNA: TGCGCCAGCAGCTTGGTCGGGACAGGGTACAATGAGCAGTTCTTC.

This clonotype was seen at least ten times. This rearrangement joins TRBV21-1 to TRBJ2-1; the table calls TRBD2, which could not be checked here. TRBV21-1 is a documented pseudogene. The CDR3 is made up of 16 amino acids. CDR3 residues: CASSLQSGGRHNEQFF. The CDR3 bases are TGTGCCAGCAGTCTACAGAGCGGGGGGCGTCACAATGAGCAGTTCTTC.

This clonotype was recorded a few times. The rearrangement uses TRBV20-1 and TRBJ2-1; D possibly corresponds to TRBD2 (5 bases). Per the germline V gene, CDR1 is DFQATT and CDR2 is SNEGSKA (reference sequence). Trimming shortened V by 0 bases and J by 8 bases, and 14 bases separated the two germline ends. This CDR3 has 14 amino acids. The chain's CDR3 is CSARDPLLAYEQFF. The CDR3 coding sequence is TGCAGTGCTAGAGATCCCCTCCTAGCATATGAGCAGTTCTTC.

The chain joins TRBV12-3 or TRBV12-4 to TRBJ2-6; the D gene is possibly TRBD1 (5 bases). This CDR3 has 16 residues. V dropped 6 bases and J dropped 3 bases, with 15 bases sitting between them. In DNA form, the CDR3 reads TGTGCCAGCAGCCCGTTGGGGCCTCTTGGGGCCAACGTCCTGACTTTC. Encoded protein: CASSPLGPLGANVLTF.

J is TRBJ2-1 and V is TRBV15; 7 bases agree with TRBD1. The length of the CDR3 is 17 residues. V lost 4 bases to trimming and J lost 6 bases; unmatched junction nucleotides: 15. Germline CDR1 and CDR2: LNHNV and YYDKDF (reference sequence). The CDR3: CATSTAQQGLGGNEQFF. In nucleotides, the CDR3 is TGTGCCACCAGCACCGCCCAACAGGGGCTCGGTGGCAATGAGCAGTTCTTC.

This chain links TRBV5-1 with TRBJ1-1, with D hard to call. The germline V gene has CDR1 SGHRS and CDR2 YFSETQ. This CDR3 comprises 16 residues. Deletions cut 1 base from V and 3 bases from J, with 16 bases between. CDR3 in amino acids: CASSLSPWFLDTEAFF. As DNA, the CDR3 is TGCGCCAGCAGCTTGTCGCCCTGGTTTCTTGACACTGAAGCTTTCTTT.

The genes are TRBV7-2 and TRBJ2-7; 9 bases are a match to TRBD1. Trimming cost V 5 bases and J 0 bases; bases outside gene matches: 5. Germline V gene lookup returns CDR1 SGHTA and CDR2 FQGNSA. The CDR3 extends over 15 amino acids. CDR3 in amino acids: CASSPRGQGSYEQYF. CDR3 nucleotides: TGTGCCAGCAGCCCACGGGGACAGGGCTCCTACGAGCAGTACTTC.

This chain joins TRBV12-5 and TRBJ1-1, with 8 bases that match TRBD1. Looked up from germline, CDR1 is LGHNT and CDR2 is FRNRAP. After removal of 4 bases from V and 1 base from J, the junction contained 5 bases not matched to a gene. The length of the CDR3 is 15 residues. Here the CDR3 DNA reads TGTGCTAGTGGTTGGGCAGGGGGCCGGAACACTGAAGCTTTCTTT. This gives the protein CASGWAGGRNTEAFF.

This clonotype has at least ten counts. V is TRBV3-1 and J is TRBJ2-3, with D maybe TRBD2 (6 bases). Between the trimmed V and J ends, which lost 0 bases and 5 bases, there was a span of 18 bases. Germline CDR1 reads LGHDT; CDR2 reads YNNKEL (reference sequence). The CDR3 has 17 residues. In nucleotides, the CDR3 is TGTGCCAGCAGCCAAGATCGATCGACTAGGGACGAAGATACGCAGTATTTT. It specifies CASSQDRSTRDEDTQYF.